The entry below gives a single T cell receptor beta chain sequence along with its context. This sample stems from a study of control samples from healthy donors and cancer patients. Germline CDR1 reads SGDLS; CDR2 reads YYNGEE. V was pared by 0 bases and J by 1 base, with 4 bases between. CDR3 length equals 14 residues. The table came from immunoSEQ multiplex PCR; TCRdb's copy has only in-frame clones and leaves some out. The sample lists 170,000 or so clones, 80% to 95% seen once, with around 2% in the top ten. The sample taken for sequencing was blood. The chain is built from TRBV9 and TRBJ1-4; D not certain. The receptor was isolated from a woman in her thirties or forties in good health. Here the CDR3 DNA reads TGTGCCAGCAGCGTAGGCTTAACTAATGAAAAACTGTTTTTT. Translating gives CASSVGLTNEKLFF.